Below are 29 T cell receptor beta chains sequenced from a single sample in a study of graft-versus-host responses after intestinal transplantation. CFSE-labeled responder cells (about 200,000) were plated with about 200,000 irradiated, violet-dye-labeled stimulator cells. Data came from immunoSEQ multiplex PCR; TCRdb stores just in-frame clones and leaves some out. The repertoire holds about 8,000 clones, approximately 31% seen once, with approximately 2.2% in the top ten. Sequencing was performed on alloreactive CD8+ T cells from a mixed lymphocyte reaction culture, taken before intestinal transplant. The subset denotes: CFSE-low proliferating T cells sorted from approximately six-day pre-transplant mixed lymphocyte reaction (GvH or HvG direction). The receptors stem from a human patient who received an intestinal transplant.

The CDR3 nucleotides read TGCGCCAGCAGCCCGAGTACAGGGGCTGGTGAGCAGTTCTTC. This encodes CASSPSTGAGEQFF. V usage is TRBV4-3 and J usage is TRBJ2-1; 7 bases agree with TRBD1. V lost 4 bases to trimming and J lost 9 bases; unmatched junction nucleotides: 9. CDR3 length: 14 residues. Germline V gene data show CDR1 as LGHNA and CDR2 as YSLEER.

Only a few counts were recorded for this clone. The chain is built from TRBV2 and TRBJ2-3; 9 nucleotides align to TRBD1. The CDR3 loop spans 15 amino acids. Germline assignment: CDR1 SNHLY and CDR2 FYNNEI. The ends lost 3 bases at V and 2 bases at J; junction bases unmatched: 3. CDR3 amino acids: CASSEGQGYTDTQYF. For the CDR3, the DNA is TGTGCCAGCAGTGAGGGACAGGGATACACAGATACGCAGTATTTT.

Only a few counts were recorded for this clone. The J gene is TRBJ2-5, the V gene TRBV4-1, with D possibly matching TRBD1 (6 bases). V was cut by 5 bases and J by 7 bases, with 23 bases left in between. Germline CDR1 is MGHRA and CDR2 is YSYEKL. This CDR3 spans 16 amino acids. In DNA, the CDR3 is TGCGCCAGCAGCTCGCCCACGGACAGCGATCGGGGGACCCAGTACTTC. Translation: CASSSPTDSDRGTQYF.

This clone was detected a few times. The chain is built from TRBV6-1 and TRBJ2-4, with D perhaps TRBD1 (6 bases). CDR1 MNHNS and CDR2 SASEGT come from the germline V gene. CDR3 length: 14 amino acids. Trimming stripped 3 bases from V and 11 bases from J, with 17 bases between. The CDR3 coding sequence is TGTGCCAGCAGTGACGTGGCAGGGGACATGGTTCAGTACTTC. Its translation is CASSDVAGDMVQYF.

The chain links TRBV27 to TRBJ2-1; D ambiguous. Germline CDR1 reads MNHEY; CDR2 reads SMNVEV (reference sequence). Trimming took off 2 bases at V and 8 bases at J, with 10 bases between the two ends. This CDR3 is built from 13 residues. The CDR3 loop is CASSLGVAHEQFF. CDR3 bases: TGTGCCAGCAGTTTAGGCGTAGCCCATGAGCAGTTCTTC.

Sample share makes this clone medium-sized. The gene calls are TRBV27 and TRBJ2-1; D call uncertain. The germline V gene has CDR1 MNHEY and CDR2 SMNVEV (reference sequence). The CDR3 runs 14 residues. V was trimmed by 3 bases and J by 0 bases, leaving 6 bases between them. In DNA form, the CDR3 reads TGTGCCAGCAGTTTTTTGAGCTCCTACAATGAGCAGTTCTTC. It encodes CASSFLSSYNEQFF.

This clone qualifies as medium-sized. The rearrangement joins TRBV5-6 to TRBJ1-6, with D perhaps TRBD1 (5 bases). CDR3 length: 17 residues. Per germline, CDR1 SGHDT and CDR2 YYEEEE. The V end was cut by 3 bases, the J end by 0 bases, with 13 bases between. CDR3 sequence (DNA): TGTGCCAGCAGCTATAGTGGGGGGAGCTCCTATAATTCACCCCTCCACTTT. As protein: CASSYSGGSSYNSPLHF.

This clone occurred a few times. CDR3 bases: TGTGCCAGCAGCTTAGGTCCGTACATCTCTGGAAACACCATATATTTT. Its translation: CASSLGPYISGNTIYF. The chain combines TRBV7-2 with TRBJ1-3; D is ambiguous. V lost 1 base and J 0 bases, leaving 10 bases between the germline ends. The length of the CDR3 is 16 residues. In germline, CDR1 is SGHTA, CDR2 FQGNSA.

J is TRBJ2-3 and V is TRBV5-6; TRBD1 is a possible D gene (7 bases). V dropped 7 bases and J dropped 5 bases, with 8 bases sitting between them. The CDR3 is made up of 11 amino acids. Germline V CDR1 and CDR2: SGHDT, YYEEEE. The CDR3 is CASQGGDTQYF. The DNA of the CDR3 is TGTGCCAGCCAGGGGGGAGATACGCAGTATTTT.

This clone appeared a few times. Other DNA sequences from this sample encode an identical CDR3 as well. V and J are TRBV6-5 and TRBJ2-7; 9 bases map to TRBD2. V trimming: 2 bases; J trimming: 3 bases; junction bases outside the gene matches: 5. This CDR3 spans 15 amino acids. CDR1 is MNHEY and CDR2 is SVGAGI in the germline V gene. The CDR3 sequence: CASSYGLAGHYEQYF. CDR3 coding DNA: TGTGCCAGCAGTTACGGGCTAGCGGGGCACTACGAGCAGTACTTC.

The DNA for the CDR3 is TGCGCCAGCAGGGAATACGGGGAAAACACCGGGGAGCTGTTTTTT. Its translation: CASREYGENTGELFF. The V and J genes are TRBV10-1 and TRBJ2-2, with TRBD2 as a possible D gene (5 bases). There are 15 residues in the CDR3. V shed 6 bases and J shed 2 bases, with 13 bases lying between them. Germline CDR1 is WNHNN and CDR2 is SYGVQD (reference sequence).

This clone turned up a few times. As DNA, the CDR3 is TGTGCCTGGAGTTGGGCGGGGGGGCCAACCTACGAGCAGTACTTC. This sequence encodes CAWSWAGGPTYEQYF. The chain carries TRBV30 and TRBJ2-7; 9 bases fit TRBD2. The V gene's germline CDR1 is GTSNPN and CDR2 SVGIG (reference sequence). Germline trimming cut 2 bases from V and 2 bases from J; bases unmatched to any gene: 7. This CDR3 spans 15 amino acids.

This clone was recorded a few times. J is TRBJ2-7 and V is TRBV4-1; perhaps TRBD1 as D (5 bases). The V end was cut by 0 bases, the J end by 2 bases, with 14 bases between. The CDR3 length is 16 residues. The germline V gene encodes CDR1 MGHRA and CDR2 YSYEKL. CDR3 loop: CASSQENQGIAYEQYF. Here the CDR3 DNA reads TGCGCCAGCAGCCAAGAGAATCAGGGTATAGCCTACGAGCAGTACTTC.

This chain links TRBV14 with TRBJ2-2; 7 bases match TRBD1. CDR1 SGHDN and CDR2 FVKESK come from the germline V gene. J lost 6 bases, V lost 2 bases, and 9 bases had no gene match. This CDR3 has 16 residues. The CDR3: CASSQLTGLTSGELFF. CDR3 nucleotide sequence: TGTGCCAGCAGCCAATTGACAGGGTTAACTTCCGGGGAGCTGTTTTTT.

This clone came up a few times. The chain recombines TRBV9 with TRBJ2-4; 7 bases fit TRBD2. The J segment lost 9 bases and the V segment lost 3 bases, leaving 3 bases of the junction unmatched. This CDR3 comprises 12 residues. Germline V lookup: CDR1 SGDLS, CDR2 YYNGEE. The CDR3 region has the DNA TGTGCCAGCAGCGCGGGGGGAGGCATTCAGTACTTC. It specifies CASSAGGGIQYF.

This clone was seen more than once but under ten times. The chain recombines TRBV6-1 with TRBJ2-1; TRBD1 matches 7 bases. CDR3 length: 12 amino acids. Germline V lookup: CDR1 MNHNS, CDR2 SASEGT. Trimming cost V 7 bases and J 3 bases; bases outside gene matches: 0. CDR3 sequence reads: CASTGGYNEQFF. The CDR3, as DNA: TGTGCCAGCACAGGGGGCTACAATGAGCAGTTCTTC.

This clone is medium-sized (0.01 to 0.1%) within its sample. V usage is TRBV25-1 and J usage is TRBJ1-4; the D gene is possibly TRBD1 (6 bases). Trimming took 4 bases from V and 7 from J, leaving 10 bases between them. There are 13 residues in the CDR3. Germline values: CDR1 MGHDK, CDR2 SYGVNS. CDR3 sequence (DNA): TGTGCCAGCAGTGCCAGGGGTGGTGAAAAACTGTTTTTT. This translates into CASSARGGEKLFF.

V and J are TRBV27 and TRBJ2-5; a weak D match, TRBD2 (5 bases). From germline, CDR1 is MNHEY and CDR2 SMNVEV (reference sequence). V lost 1 base and J lost 4, with 7 bases in between. The CDR3 is made up of 13 amino acids. CDR3 sequence: CASSLFAGETQYF. DNA of the CDR3: TGTGCCAGCAGTTTATTCGCGGGAGAGACCCAGTACTTC.

The table lists this clone with a few counts. The chain links TRBV7-9 to TRBJ1-6, with 7 positions matching TRBD1. The CDR3 length is 15 residues. V lost 1 base, J lost 7 bases, and 4 bases stayed unmatched. Germline CDR1 reads SEHNR; CDR2 reads FQNEAQ (reference sequence). DNA for the CDR3: TGTGCCAGCAGCTTAGTGTCGACAGGGAATTCACCCCTCCACTTT. It codes for CASSLVSTGNSPLHF.

This clone showed up just a few times. J is TRBJ2-7 and V is TRBV7-9, with 12 nucleotides matching TRBD2. V was pared by 2 bases and J by 2 bases, with 1 base of the junction left unmatched. This CDR3 region has 15 residues. Germline loops: CDR1 SEHNR, CDR2 FQNEAQ (reference sequence). The DNA of the CDR3 is TGTGCCAGCAGCTTACCTAGCGGGAGGGCCTACGAGCAGTACTTC. Translating it yields CASSLPSGRAYEQYF.

The rearrangement uses TRBV2 and TRBJ2-1; possible D gene TRBD2, 5 bases. The germline CDR1 and CDR2 sequences are SNHLY and FYNNEI. V was pared by 3 bases and J by 0 bases, with 9 bases between. This CDR3 contains 15 residues. This CDR3 reads CASSEEAASYNEQFF. CDR3 DNA sequence: TGTGCCAGCAGTGAGGAAGCGGCCTCCTACAATGAGCAGTTCTTC.

The chain couples TRBV18 to TRBJ1-1; a weak D match, TRBD1 (5 bases). In germline, CDR1 is KGHSH, CDR2 LQKENI. This CDR3 region has 14 residues. V gave up 3 bases and J gave up 1 base, with 9 bases separating them. The CDR3 DNA is TGTGCCAGCTCACCCTACAGGAGGAACACTGAAGCTTTCTTT. Translation: CASSPYRRNTEAFF.

This clone was seen only a few times. The chain employs TRBV7-8 and TRBJ2-5, with TRBD1 identical over 9 bases. Germline CDR1 is SGHVS and CDR2 is FQNEAQ. With V trimmed by 2 bases and J by 3 bases, 4 bases remained unmatched. The length of the CDR3 is 15 residues. The CDR3 sequence: CASSLFWDREETQYF. The CDR3, as DNA: TGTGCCAGCAGCTTATTCTGGGACAGGGAAGAGACCCAGTACTTC.

By share of the sample, this clone is medium-sized. The rearrangement uses TRBV19 and TRBJ2-3; the D gene is possibly TRBD2 (5 bases). V lost 1 base and J 5 bases, leaving 10 bases between the germline ends. The CDR3 is 14 amino acids. CDR1 is LNHDA, CDR2 SQIVND, per germline (reference sequence). The CDR3 protein is CASSIGRSIDTQYF. The CDR3 DNA reads as TGTGCCAGTAGTATAGGGAGGTCCATAGATACGCAGTATTTT.

The chain recombines TRBV6-6 with TRBJ2-1, with TRBD2 matching 12 bases. The ends lost 2 bases at V and 10 bases at J; junction bases unmatched: 6. CDR1 is MNHNY, CDR2 SVGAGI, per germline (reference sequence). The CDR3 contains 15 residues. The CDR3 region is CASSYPGLAGNEQFF. As DNA, the CDR3 is TGTGCCAGCAGTTACCCGGGACTAGCGGGTAACGAGCAGTTCTTC.

This clone was seen a handful of times. V and J are TRBV19 and TRBJ2-1, with D unresolved. Germline-derived CDR1 and CDR2 are LNHDA and SQIVND (reference sequence). The V end was cut by 3 bases, the J end by 0 bases, with 12 bases between. The CDR3 runs to 16 residues. The CDR3 protein is CASSIRVLSSYNEQFF. CDR3 coding DNA: TGTGCCAGTAGTATTCGGGTCCTTAGCTCCTACAATGAGCAGTTCTTC.

There are a few counts of this clone. The rearrangement joins TRBV7-7 to TRBJ2-5; 10 positions match TRBD1. This CDR3 has 17 residues. Germline V CDR1 and CDR2: SSHAT, FNYEAQ (reference sequence). Unmatched junction bases numbered 13, after V lost 5 bases and J lost 4 bases. The CDR3 nucleotides read TGTGCCAGCAGCCCAGCCCTGGGGACAGGGGCTGTAGAGACCCAGTACTTC. Translated, it gives CASSPALGTGAVETQYF.

The chain couples TRBV11-3 to TRBJ2-7; D call uncertain. The CDR3 covers 13 residues. The germline gives CDR1 SGHNT, CDR2 YENEEA. V was cut by 1 base and J by 3 bases, with 7 bases left in between. CDR3 in DNA: TGTGCCAGCAGCTTAGGTTCCGTCTACGAGCAGTACTTC. Its translation: CASSLGSVYEQYF.

This clone turned up a few times. The V call is TRBV2, the J call TRBJ2-1; 8 bases align to TRBD2. V lost 6 bases and J lost 2; bases outside the gene matches: 6. Germline V CDR1 and CDR2: SNHLY, FYNNEI. This CDR3 is 15 amino acids long. This CDR3 reads CASRASGSPYNEQFF. CDR3 coding DNA: TGTGCCAGCAGGGCAAGCGGGAGTCCCTACAATGAGCAGTTCTTC.